A selection of T cell receptor beta chains follows, all from one sample in a study of blood T cell repertoires in COVID-19. The table came from immunoSEQ multiplex PCR; TCRdb's copy has only in-frame clones and leaves some out. The sample has around 120,000 clones, around 80% seen once. The specimen was peripheral blood. Every receptor here comes from an elderly man with active or convalescent COVID-19. Both conserved end residues are part of each CDR3. D genes are given only for firm matches. Size is stated for part of the rows, as once, few or many counts, or as a class when the clone is expanded.

J,size,V,D,DNA,CDR3
TRBJ1-1,NA,TRBV14,TRBD1,TGTGCCAGCAGCCAAGGTTCTCGGGGACAGGAAGCTTTCTTT,CASSQGSRGQEAFF
TRBJ2-7,NA,TRBV7-9,TRBD2,TGTGCCAGCAGCTCCCCCGGGGGGGGTTACGAGCAGTACTTC,CASSSPGGGYEQYF
TRBJ2-2,NA,TRBV19,TRBD1,TGTGCCAGTAGTGGGGACAGGGGGCCCACCGGGGAGCTGTTTTTT,CASSGDRGPTGELFF
TRBJ2-4,NA,TRBV20-1,NA,TGCAGTGCTAGTCCCCGACTCGGAGCCAAAAACATTCAGTACTTC,CSASPRLGAKNIQYF
TRBJ2-3,NA,TRBV6-2/TRBV6-3,TRBD2,TGTGCCAGCAGTTACCCGACTAGCGGGGGGGGTAGCACAGATACGCAGTATTTT,CASSYPTSGGGSTDTQYF
TRBJ1-2,NA,TRBV7-9,NA,TGTGCCAGCAGCTTAGGGGCAGGGCATGGCTACACCTTC,CASSLGAGHGYTF
TRBJ2-7,NA,TRBV7-2,NA,TGTGCCAGCAGCTCCCTGACTCGCAGCGAGCAGTACTTC,CASSSLTRSEQYF
TRBJ2-3,NA,TRBV10-3,TRBD2,TGTGCCATCAGTGATCCCGGGACTAGCGGGGACCCCACAGATACGCAGTATTTT,CAISDPGTSGDPTDTQYF
TRBJ1-2,NA,TRBV19,TRBD1,TGTGCCAGTAGTGCCTCCGGGACAGGGGGCGCGGGCTATGGCTACACCTTC,CASSASGTGGAGYGYTF
TRBJ2-7,NA,TRBV15,TRBD2,TGTGCCACCAGCCGCCGTGGTGCGGGGGTGATCTACGAGCAGTACTTC,CATSRRGAGVIYEQYF
TRBJ2-5,NA,TRBV23-1,TRBD1,TGCGCCAGCAGTCAATTGGACAGGGGGGAGACCCAGTACTTC,CASSQLDRGETQYF
TRBJ1-1,NA,TRBV7-9,TRBD1,TGTGCCAGCAGGGCTGGACAGGGGTATGGTGAAGCTTTCTTT,CASRAGQGYGEAFF
TRBJ2-2,NA,TRBV7-3,TRBD2,TGTGCCAGCAGCTCGGGACTAGCGGGGGGAGCGACCGGGGAGCTGTTTTTT,CASSSGLAGGATGELFF
TRBJ1-1,NA,TRBV10-3,NA,TGTGCCATCAGTGACCTGGCTTTAACCGCTGAAGCTTTCTTT,CAISDLALTAEAFF
TRBJ2-4,NA,TRBV7-2,TRBD1,TGTGCCAGCAGCTTACCAGGGGGCGCGGCGGGTGCCAAAAACATTCAGTACTTC,CASSLPGGAAGAKNIQYF
TRBJ2-7,few,TRBV5-1,NA,TGCGCCAGCAGCTCCCGCCCAGGGGACTACGAGCAGTACTTC,CASSSRPGDYEQYF
TRBJ1-1,NA,TRBV5-1,TRBD1,TGCGCCAGCAGCCCCATCGGGACAGGTGAGGCCACTGAAGCTTTCTTT,CASSPIGTGEATEAFF
TRBJ1-6,NA,TRBV28,TRBD1,TGTGCCAGCGGGTCCATAACAGGGGCCGGGTCACCCCTCCACTTT,CASGSITGAGSPLHF
TRBJ2-2,NA,TRBV2,TRBD2,TGTGCCAGCAAACCCCTAGCGGGGGGGCCAAGGACCGGGGAGCTGTTTTTT,CASKPLAGGPRTGELFF
TRBJ2-1,NA,TRBV6-2/TRBV6-3,NA,TGTGCCAGCAGCACTGGACGGGGTAGCTCCTACAATGAGCAGTTCTTC,CASSTGRGSSYNEQFF
TRBJ2-1,NA,TRBV7-2,TRBD2,TGTGCCAGCAGCTTAGCTAGCGGGGCCGGCTATGAGCAGTTCTTC,CASSLASGAGYEQFF
TRBJ2-1,once,TRBV7-9,NA,TGTGCCAGCAGCTTGGGTCTAGGTGCGGGAGAGCAGTTCTTC,CASSLGLGAGEQFF
TRBJ1-4,NA,TRBV5-1,NA,TGCGCCAGCAGCTTGTGGGGGCAGGAAGAAAAACTGTTTTTT,CASSLWGQEEKLFF
TRBJ1-2,NA,TRBV28,TRBD1,TGTGCCAGCAGCGAGGAGGGACAGGGGACCTATGGCTACACCTTC,CASSEEGQGTYGYTF
TRBJ2-6,NA,TRBV6-6,NA,TGTGCCAGCAGTTACTCCAGCTCTGGGGCCAACGTCCTGACTTTC,CASSYSSSGANVLTF
TRBJ2-7,NA,TRBV19,NA,TGTGCCAGTAGTATGGCCCCGGCCGGGAGCGTATTCTACGAGCAGTACTTC,CASSMAPAGSVFYEQYF
TRBJ2-1,once,TRBV6-6,NA,TGTGCCAGCAGTCTACCGGGACTTTCAAACAATGAGCAGTTCTTC,CASSLPGLSNNEQFF
TRBJ1-1,NA,TRBV4-3,NA,TGCGCCAGCAGCCAAGAAACGGCAGGCGGGTCTTTCTTT,CASSQETAGGSFF
TRBJ2-7,few,TRBV9,NA,TGTGCCAGCAGCGGCCTTCCCGGAGGTTCTTACGAGCAGTACTTC,CASSGLPGGSYEQYF
TRBJ2-3,once,TRBV7-2,NA,TGTGCCAGCAGCCAAACGGGGGGCACAGATACGCAGTATTTT,CASSQTGGTDTQYF
TRBJ1-4,NA,TRBV18,NA,TGTGCCAGCTCACCACCTTATATGGGCCGGGGTGAAAAACTGTTTTTT,CASSPPYMGRGEKLFF
TRBJ2-3,NA,TRBV5-1,TRBD2,TGCGCCAGCAGCTTGGCCAGCGGGGGAACCACAGATACGCAGTATTTT,CASSLASGGTTDTQYF
TRBJ2-5,NA,TRBV4-3,TRBD1,TGCGCCAGCAGTCCGACAGGGCGGGAGACCCAGTACTTC,CASSPTGRETQYF
TRBJ1-4,once,TRBV28,TRBD1,TGTGCCAGCAGCAGTACAGGGGCGGGAAGTGAAAAACTGTTTTTT,CASSSTGAGSEKLFF
TRBJ1-5,NA,TRBV6-2/TRBV6-3,NA,TGTGCCAGCAGTAAACAGGGTGGGGGCAATCAGCCCCAGCATTTT,CASSKQGGGNQPQHF
TRBJ2-7,NA,TRBV5-1,NA,TGCGCCAGCAGTTTAGACAGGTTTCACTACGAGCAGTACTTC,CASSLDRFHYEQYF
TRBJ1-5,NA,TRBV12-3/TRBV12-4,NA,TGTGCCAGCAGAAGGACAGGCAATCAGCCCCAGCATTTT,CASRRTGNQPQHF
TRBJ1-5,NA,TRBV6-5,NA,TGTGCCAGCGGGATACGGGGGCCCCAGCATTTT,CASGIRGPQHF
TRBJ1-4,once,TRBV19,NA,TGTGCCAGTAGTATTGGTAAGGCGGAGGGGAAGGTTTTT,CASSIGKAEGKVF
TRBJ1-5,NA,TRBV10-3,NA,TGTGCCATCAGTGAGGGGGGGAATAGCAATCAGCCCCAGCATTTT,CAISEGGNSNQPQHF
TRBJ2-1,NA,TRBV28,TRBD2,TGTGCCAGCAGGCATATAGCGGGGGTCTACAATGAGCAGTTCTTC,CASRHIAGVYNEQFF
TRBJ2-3,NA,TRBV6-5,NA,TGTGCCAGCAGCCCAACGGGAGATACGCAGTATTTT,CASSPTGDTQYF
TRBJ1-2,NA,TRBV5-1,TRBD1,TGCGCCAGCAGCGGGGACAGTGGCTATGGCTACACCTTC,CASSGDSGYGYTF
TRBJ2-6,NA,TRBV4-3,NA,TGCGCCAGCAGCCAAGCTTGGGGCGACGGGGCCAACGTCCTGACTTTC,CASSQAWGDGANVLTF
TRBJ2-3,once,TRBV9,NA,TGTGCCAGCAGCGTAGATGGGCGGGGCAGGTCAGATACGCAGTATTTT,CASSVDGRGRSDTQYF
TRBJ1-4,NA,TRBV5-3,NA,TGTGCCAGAAGCGATTGGGGGGGTGCCTTTCCTTGTAATGAAAAACTGTTTTTT,CARSDWGGAFPCNEKLFF
TRBJ1-2,NA,TRBV27,NA,TGTGCCAGCAGTTCCCAGAGCCAGGGGAACTATGGCTACACCTTC,CASSSQSQGNYGYTF
TRBJ1-2,NA,TRBV24-1,NA,TGTGCCACCAGGCGGGGCAACTATGGCTACACCTTC,CATRRGNYGYTF
TRBJ2-5,once,TRBV7-8,NA,TGTGCCAGCAGCTTAGAGACGCCGGGGACCCAGTACTTC,CASSLETPGTQYF
TRBJ2-2,NA,TRBV11-2,NA,TGTGCCAGCAGTTTGAGGGGGTTGGAGCTGTTTTTT,CASSLRGLELFF
TRBJ2-1,few,TRBV7-3,TRBD2,TGTGCCAGCAGCCTCGATCGATTAGCGGGAGACGATGAGCAGTTCTTC,CASSLDRLAGDDEQFF
TRBJ2-1,NA,TRBV27,TRBD1,TGTGCCAGCAGTTCCCGAGGGACAGGAGGCAATGAGCAGTTCTTC,CASSSRGTGGNEQFF